The TCR beta chain under discussion was sequenced for a study of cytomegalovirus exposure and HLA in healthy donors. Broader study findings: CMV serostatus stood as the only immune exposure information on hand. In vitro testing confirmed a few CMV-associated chains as specific for CMV antigens.

The PCR ran on 60 Vbeta and 13 Jbeta primers. The assay was immunoSEQ multiplex PCR, and TCRdb's table has in-frame clones only and misses some. The table shows tens of thousands of clones, with 81% occurring only once. As to this clone: Its antigen is currently unknown.

The CDR3 runs 12 residues. Germline values: CDR1 GTSNPN, CDR2 SVGIG (reference sequence). Trimming cost V 7 bases and J 4 bases, with 13 bases left between them. This chain joins TRBV30 and TRBJ2-5; perhaps TRBD2 as D (5 bases). The clonotype was recovered from a girl aged 2-10 years in good health and CMV-seropositive. Source material: PBMCs. The CDR3, as DNA: TGTGCCTCAACGGGATCCGGAGAGACCCAGTACTTC. Translated, it gives CASTGSGETQYF.